This entry lists 10 T cell receptor beta chains sequenced from one sample in a study of blood T cell repertoires in COVID-19. Profiling relied on immunoSEQ multiplex PCR, and the TCRdb table lists in-frame clones only, not all of them. Of about 220,000 clones in the sample, around four fifths are singletons; the top ten hold 2% to 3%. Sequencing was carried out using peripheral blood. The source of these receptors is a woman in her thirties or forties with active or convalescent COVID-19.

J is TRBJ1-1 and V is TRBV24-1; maybe TRBD1 (5 bases). From germline, CDR1 is KGHDR and CDR2 SFDVKD. CDR3 size: 14 residues. With 4 bases removed from V and 2 bases from J, the gap between germline ends came to 10 bases. The chain's CDR3 is CATSDPTDNTEAFF. The DNA for the CDR3 is TGTGCCACCAGTGACCCGACAGATAACACTGAAGCTTTCTTT.

The rearrangement uses TRBV7-6 and TRBJ1-4, with TRBD1 matching over 7 bases. J gave up 5 bases and V 2 bases, and 11 bases lay outside the gene matches. The CDR3 is 17 amino acids. Germline lookup yields CDR1 SGHVS and CDR2 FNYEAQ. The CDR3 coding sequence is TGTGCCAGCAGCTTATTGGTCCAGGGGACAGTCAATGAAAAACTGTTTTTT. Protein: CASSLLVQGTVNEKLFF.

V and J are TRBV21-1 and TRBJ2-7; no check of the table's D call, TRBD2, against the DNA was made. TRBV21-1 is designated a pseudogene. The CDR3 is 16 amino acids. The CDR3 DNA follows: TGTGCCAGCAGCAAAGGGCTTCTAGCGGAACTCCACGAGCAGTACTTC. Translating gives CASSKGLLAELHEQYF.

The chain uses TRBV9 and TRBJ1-1; D is ambiguous. The CDR3 consists of 13 residues. Germline assignment: CDR1 SGDLS and CDR2 YYNGEE. V lost 0 bases and J 4 bases, leaving 7 bases between the germline ends. CDR3 protein: CASSVAGSTEAFF. CDR3 sequence (DNA): TGTGCCAGCAGCGTAGCGGGAAGCACTGAAGCTTTCTTT.

The chain uses TRBV19 and TRBJ2-1, with 13 positions matching TRBD2. There are 20 residues in the CDR3. CDR1 is LNHDA and CDR2 is SQIVND in the germline V gene (reference sequence). With 10 bases clipped from V and 10 bases from J, the junction kept 28 bases outside the gene matches. The CDR3 coding sequence is TGTGCCACCCACAGGGGGCACGGACTAGCGGGAGAGGTTTTTGGGAAGGAGCAGTTCTTC. Its protein is CATHRGHGLAGEVFGKEQFF.

In this sample, this clone turned up a few times. V is TRBV6-2 or TRBV6-3 and J is TRBJ2-1, with D tentatively TRBD2 (7 bases). The germline gives CDR1 MNHEY, CDR2 SVGEGT. V was trimmed by 4 bases and J by 6 bases, leaving 19 bases between them. The CDR3 runs 16 residues. CDR3 region: CASSLPGGGAVNEQFF. In nucleotides, the CDR3 is TGTGCCAGCAGTTTACCCGGTGGGGGGGCCGTCAATGAGCAGTTCTTC.

The chain recombines TRBV4-2 with TRBJ1-1, with D perhaps matching TRBD1 (6 bases). The CDR3 consists of 16 residues. Germline assignment: CDR1 LGHNA and CDR2 YNFKEQ. V was cut by 0 bases and J by 3 bases, with 14 bases left in between. The CDR3 DNA reads as TGTGCCAGCAGCCAAGATGGGGCAGGGGTGGACACTGAAGCTTTCTTT. It codes for CASSQDGAGVDTEAFF.

This clone has a single count. CDR3 DNA sequence: TGTGCCTGGATGGAGGCTGGAATTTACACCGGGGAGCTGTTTTTT. Its protein is CAWMEAGIYTGELFF. The V gene is TRBV30, the J gene TRBJ2-2; TRBD2 is a possible D gene (5 bases). V lost 4 bases to trimming and J lost 3 bases, with 15 bases between them. The CDR3 has 15 amino acids. The germline V gene encodes CDR1 GTSNPN and CDR2 SVGIG (reference sequence).

The chain links TRBV7-2 to TRBJ2-5, with D possibly being TRBD1 (7 bases). There are 17 residues in the CDR3. CDR1 is SGHTA, CDR2 FQGNSA, per germline. V was clipped by 2 bases and J by 5 bases, with 21 bases between them. The CDR3 here is CASSLSIWTGGAETQYF. CDR3 sequence (DNA): TGTGCCAGCAGCTTATCGATATGGACAGGCGGGGCGGAGACCCAGTACTTC.

The chain combines TRBV7-2 with TRBJ2-7, with D perhaps TRBD1 (6 bases). CDR1 and CDR2 (germline): SGHTA, FQGNSA. This CDR3 is 13 amino acids long. Trimming shortened V by 7 bases and J by 7 bases, and 17 bases separated the two germline ends. The CDR3, as DNA: TGTGCCAGCACCATAAATACAGGGAGTGAGCAGTACTTC. The encoded protein is CASTINTGSEQYF.